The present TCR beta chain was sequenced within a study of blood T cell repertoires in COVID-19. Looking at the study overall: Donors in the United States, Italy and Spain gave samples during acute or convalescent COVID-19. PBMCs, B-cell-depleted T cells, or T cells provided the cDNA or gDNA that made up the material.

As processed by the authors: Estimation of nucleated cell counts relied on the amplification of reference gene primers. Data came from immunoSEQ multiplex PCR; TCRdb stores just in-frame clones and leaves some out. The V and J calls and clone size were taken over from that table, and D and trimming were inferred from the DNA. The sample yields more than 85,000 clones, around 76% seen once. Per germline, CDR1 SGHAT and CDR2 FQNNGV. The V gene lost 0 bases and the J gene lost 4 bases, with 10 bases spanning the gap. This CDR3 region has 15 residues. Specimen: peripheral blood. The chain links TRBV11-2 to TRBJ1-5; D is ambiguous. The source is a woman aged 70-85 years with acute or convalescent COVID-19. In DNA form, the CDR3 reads TGTGCCAGCAGCTTAGACCTGGGAGGGAATCAGCCCCAGCATTTT. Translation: CASSLDLGGNQPQHF.